These 5 T cell receptor beta chains share one sample of origin, sequenced in a study of shared clonotypes between healthy human individuals. TCRdb keeps only in-frame clones here, not all; method: immunoSEQ multiplex PCR. The data show some 2.1 million clones, 95% seen once. Sequenced material: naive CD4+ T cells sorted from blood. Documented subset: CD45RA+ positively selected. Receptors were obtained from a man between 18 and 29 years old in good health.

This clone was counted once. The V and J genes are TRBV5-1 and TRBJ2-7; D might be TRBD1 or TRBD2, each matching 5 bases. In germline, CDR1 is SGHRS, CDR2 YFSETQ. V shed 0 bases and J shed 2 bases, with 12 bases lying between them. CDR3 length: 15 residues. The CDR3 protein is CASSLGGTDTYEQYF. The CDR3 bases are TGCGCCAGCAGCTTGGGAGGGACCGATACCTACGAGCAGTACTTC. Full variable domain (remainder filled in from reference TRBV5-1 and TRBJ2-7): KAGVTQTPRYLIKTRGQQVTLSCSPISGHRSVSWYQQTPGQGLQFLFEYFSETQRNKGNFPGRFSGRQFSNSRSEMNVSTLELGDSALYLCASSLGGTDTYEQYFGPGTRLTVT.

This clone has a single count. This sequence joins TRBV30 and TRBJ2-7, with D possibly matching TRBD2 (7 bases). Germline V gene sequence: CDR1 GTSNPN, CDR2 SVGIG (reference sequence). Trimming shortened V by 1 base and J by 3 bases, and 10 bases separated the two germline ends. The CDR3 is made up of 13 amino acids. CDR3 bases: TGTGCCTGGAGTGAGGGGGGGAACTACGAGCAGTACTTC. Translating gives CAWSEGGNYEQYF.

The chain carries TRBV9 and TRBJ2-4; D unclear. The CDR3 runs 16 residues. Trimming cost V 3 bases and J 0 bases, with 13 bases left between them. From germline, CDR1 is SGDLS and CDR2 YYNGEE. CDR3 bases: TGTGCCAGCAGCGGGAATCCCGACCAAGCCAAAAACATTCAGTACTTC. It encodes CASSGNPDQAKNIQYF.

The V gene is TRBV9, the J gene TRBJ1-1; D perhaps matches TRBD1 (6 bases). Germline V gene sequence: CDR1 SGDLS, CDR2 YYNGEE. Trimming stripped 3 bases from V and 1 base from J, with 13 bases between. The CDR3 contains 15 residues. The CDR3 DNA reads TGTGCCAGCAGCGGGCCGGGGGCCCAGAACACTGAAGCTTTCTTT. This translates into CASSGPGAQNTEAFF.

This sequence joins TRBV5-1 and TRBJ2-5; TRBD2 matches 9 bases. V lost 2 bases to trimming and J lost 5 bases; unmatched junction nucleotides: 10. Germline CDR1 SGHRS, CDR2 YFSETQ. There are 16 residues in the CDR3. For the CDR3, the DNA is TGCGCCAGCAGCTTCGGGTCTAGCGGGAAAGGGGAGACCCAGTACTTC. Protein: CASSFGSSGKGETQYF.